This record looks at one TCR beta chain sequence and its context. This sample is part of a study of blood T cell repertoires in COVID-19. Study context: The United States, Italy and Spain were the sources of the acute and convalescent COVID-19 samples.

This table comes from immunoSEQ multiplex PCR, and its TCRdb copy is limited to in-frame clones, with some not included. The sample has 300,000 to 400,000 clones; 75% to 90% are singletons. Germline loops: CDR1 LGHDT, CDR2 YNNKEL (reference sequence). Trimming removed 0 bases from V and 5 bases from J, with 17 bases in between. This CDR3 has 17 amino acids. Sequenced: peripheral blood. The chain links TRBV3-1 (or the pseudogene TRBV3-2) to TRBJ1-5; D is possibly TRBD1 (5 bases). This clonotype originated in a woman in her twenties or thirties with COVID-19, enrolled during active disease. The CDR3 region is CASSQDAEGTGDQPQHF. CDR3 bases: TGTGCCAGCAGCCAAGATGCGGAAGGGACGGGAGATCAGCCCCAGCATTTT.